A selection of T cell receptor beta chains follows, all from one sample in a study of blood T cells in healthy people across ages. TCRdb analysed the 5' RACE reads with MiXCR anew, one entry per CDR3 protein. In the table there are more than 1.4 million distinct CDR3 sequences, roughly 40% of which are singletons. Sequencing was performed on blood. The receptors derive from a woman aged 18-29 years in good health. CDR3s include the opening cysteine and the closing phenylalanine or tryptophan.

CDR3aa,v_gene
CSVCMRDKNYEQYF,TRBV29-1
CASSHHYEQYF,TRBV3-1
CASSVDPPSTRGIQYF,TRBV2
CSARDWLELYNEQFF,TRBV20-1
CASSQAGSGYNEQFF,TRBV4-1
CASSPGGAGSKTQYF,TRBV28
CASSLRTSDLYNEQFF,TRBV7-2
CASSQEGAISGLRSTDTQYF,TRBV4-1
CSARDQGTSGYYEQYF,TRBV20-1
CASSPVGLTYEQYF,TRBV25-1
CASKGTSERGPYEQYF,TRBV5-1
CASSPLTSRDTQYF,TRBV12-3/TRBV12-4
CASSVARDTETQYF,TRBV9
CASTTKGSGYGYTF,TRBV6-6
CASRASGTGGGKTQYF,TRBV6-1
CATRLLNEQFF,TRBV6-5
CASSQTRVGYTF,TRBV3-1
CASSHLTTGRYEQYF,TRBV3-1
CASSQSHPAAGTQETQYF,TRBV4-2
CSARVDGYEQYF,TRBV20-1
CSARGTGFSETQYF,TRBV20-1
CAETGMNTEAFF,TRBV4-1
CATSDFGRGDTGELFF,TRBV24-1
CASSRDPRDRGYGYTF,TRBV4-1
CASGPDRVSGYTF,TRBV12-5
CSARPQGREEKLFF,TRBV20-1
CASSPNEWGSSYEQYF,TRBV28
CASTWGTSGTYEQYF,TRBV6-5
CASSLDTSGRNEQFF,TRBV3-1
CSVKGSNQPQHF,TRBV29-1
CSARDAQGGYPGNTIYF,TRBV20-1
CASSRRAGNYGYTF,TRBV5-6